This record covers a single TCR beta chain. Its antigen is currently unknown. This specimen belongs to a study of glioma-infiltrating T cells after dendritic cell vaccination. The study, taken as a whole, reports: No direct clonality-survival link was found; a diverse polyclonal response may matter.

No glioblastoma patient carried an isocitrate dehydrogenase mutation. Clones were read by immunoSEQ multiplex PCR, and TCRdb kept only the in-frame ones, dropping some. The data contain about 92,000 clones, just over 85% of them seen just once; the ten biggest clones take up 15% to 19%. CDR1 and CDR2 from the germline V gene are SGHTA and FQGTGA. This CDR3 has 15 residues. With V trimmed by 5 bases and J by 6 bases, 7 bases remained unmatched. The receptor's source is a human donor with glioblastoma. The material was blood, obtained before dendritic cell vaccination. This rearrangement joins TRBV7-3 to TRBJ2-1, with TRBD2 identical over 10 bases. In DNA, the CDR3 is TGTGCCAGCAGCCTCAGCGGGGGGGCCTTCAATGAGCAGTTCTTC. Translation: CASSLSGGAFNEQFF.